A single sample is the source of the 20 T cell receptor beta chains below, sequenced in a study of regulatory T cells in long-lasting Graves disease. Time point reported: newly diagnosed GD, antithyroid drugs for less than 3 months. PBMCs provided the RNA from which the TCR library was made. Libraries of TCR beta came from iRepertoire HTBI primers plus Arm-PCR of CDR3 regions. Each CDR3 protein is one row after TCRdb ran MiXCR on the multiplex PCR reads. The table includes about 450,000 distinct CDR3 sequences, 16% detected once. This same sample was also part of a study on T cells in Graves' hyperthyroidism and ophthalmopathy.

This specimen consisted of peripheral blood mononuclear cells (PBMCs), obtained at new diagnosis, from a patient treated with antithyroid drugs. The receptors stem from a woman in her thirties with Graves disease.

This clonotype has ten or more counts. Germline is not matched at one junction end, which may reflect a read error. The V and J genes are TRBV7-2 and TRBJ2-7; 13 bases line up with TRBD2. Looked up from germline, CDR1 is SGHTA and CDR2 is FQGNSA. This CDR3 comprises 17 residues. DNA for the CDR3: TGCGCCAGCAGCCAAGTCTCCGGGACTAGCGGGACACTCGAGCAGTACTTC. Protein product: CASSQVSGTSGTLEQYF.

This clonotype has only a few counts. This could be a read error, since a much larger clone is one nucleotide away. The V call is TRBV18, the J call TRBJ1-2; D gene unclear. The V gene's germline CDR1 is KGHSH and CDR2 LQKENI. The length of the CDR3 is 16 residues. The CDR3 DNA is TGTGCCGGCTCACCCAGTTTTCCGGATACCCGCTATGGCTACACCTTC. It codes for CAGSPSFPDTRYGYTF.

This clonotype has only a few counts. The chain joins TRBV9 to TRBJ2-1; either TRBD1 or TRBD2 may supply D (6 bases each). The CDR3 has 15 residues. Trimming removed 3 bases at V and 4 bases at J, with 14 bases between. The germline V gene has CDR1 SGDLS and CDR2 YYNGEE. This chain's CDR3 is CASSGTVGGYNEQFF. The CDR3 DNA is TGTGCCAGCAGCGGGACAGTCGGAGGGTACAATGAGCAGTTCTTC.

V gene TRBV9 combines with J gene TRBJ2-1; maybe TRBD2 (6 bases). CDR1 SGDLS and CDR2 YYNGEE come from the germline V gene. V lost 0 bases and J 5 bases, leaving 12 bases between the germline ends. This CDR3 is 15 amino acids long. This CDR3 reads CASSVGGGKNNEQFF. Written as DNA, the CDR3 is TGTGCCAGCAGCGTAGGAGGCGGGAAGAACAATGAGCAGTTCTTC.

This clonotype was seen repeatedly, ten times or more. The V and J genes are TRBV27 and TRBJ2-2, with D possibly being TRBD1 or TRBD2 (7 bases each). Germline V gene lookup returns CDR1 MNHEY and CDR2 SMNVEV (reference sequence). V was clipped by 6 bases and J by 4 bases, with 21 bases between them. CDR3 size: 17 residues. CDR3 DNA: TGTGCCAGCAGGGGGGGGCGGGACAGAAGTGTCACCGGGGAGCTGTTTTTT. It is translated as CASRGGRDRSVTGELFF.

There are many counts of this clonotype. The chain joins TRBV28 to TRBJ1-5, with D perhaps TRBD1 (5 bases). V lost 4 bases to trimming and J lost 2 bases, with 12 bases between them. The CDR3 is made up of 15 amino acids. Germline CDR1 MDHEN, CDR2 SYDVKM. The chain's CDR3 is CASSSRGRGNQPQHF. The CDR3 nucleotides read TGTGCCAGCAGTTCGAGGGGCAGGGGCAATCAGCCCCAGCATTTT.

This clonotype has only a few counts. This chain connects TRBV5-1 to TRBJ2-7; 15 nucleotides line up with TRBD2. Germline V gene lookup returns CDR1 SGHRS and CDR2 YFSETQ. This CDR3 contains 15 residues. Unmatched junction bases numbered 4, after V lost 5 bases and J lost 4 bases. CDR3 bases: TGCGCCAGCAGAGAGGGACTAGCGGGAGGATACGAGCAGTACTTC. Protein: CASREGLAGGYEQYF.

As concerns this clonotype: A much larger clone lies a single base off, so this may be a read error. V and J are TRBV6-6 and TRBJ2-3, with unresolved D. This CDR3 has 14 residues. The germline V gene encodes CDR1 MNHNY and CDR2 SVGAGI (reference sequence). CDR3 residues: CASSYSWRTDTHYF. CDR3 nucleotides: TGTGCCAGCAGTTACTCGTGGCGAACAGATACGCACTATTTT.

This clonotype has a count of ten or more. The rearrangement joins TRBV6-5 to TRBJ1-1, with D perhaps TRBD1 (5 bases). Germline CDR1 is MNHEY and CDR2 is SVGAGI. This CDR3 is 13 amino acids long. Trimming left V 2 bases short and J 5 bases short, with 9 bases between. The DNA for the CDR3 is TGTGCCAGCAGTTACGGGGGGTGGACTGAAGCTTTCTTT. Translated, it gives CASSYGGWTEAFF.

This clonotype was counted at least ten times. The chain is built from TRBV28 and TRBJ2-3; unclear D gene. In germline, CDR1 is MDHEN, CDR2 SYDVKM. V was cut by 2 bases and J by 0 bases, with 12 bases left in between. This CDR3 is built from 16 residues. CDR3 residues: CASSLGSETSTDTQYF. CDR3 DNA sequence: TGTGCCAGCAGTTTAGGGTCTGAAACTAGCACAGATACGCAGTATTTT. Full variable domain (rest looked up from reference TRBV28 and TRBJ2-3): DVKVTQSSRYLVKRTGEKVFLECVQDMDHENMFWYRQDPGLGLRLIYFSYDVKMKEKGDIPEGYSVSREKKERFSLILESASTNQTSMYLCASSLGSETSTDTQYFGPGTRLTVL.

Remarks on this clonotype: This may be a read error: a much more frequent sequence differs by one nucleotide. The rearrangement uses TRBV30 and TRBJ2-7; D is ambiguous. This CDR3 has 10 amino acids. Between the trimmed V and J ends, which lost 5 bases and 5 bases, there was a span of 7 bases. Per the germline V gene, CDR1 is GTSNPN and CDR2 is SVGIG (reference sequence). Written as DNA, the CDR3 is TGTGCCTGGGGTCAGAACGAGCAGTACTTC. Its translation is CAWGQNEQYF.

Many counts were recorded for this clonotype. The V gene is TRBV11-2, the J gene TRBJ2-7; tentative D call: TRBD1 (6 bases). CDR3 size: 15 residues. The V end lost 1 base, the J end lost 12 bases, and 22 bases lay between the germline ends. The germline CDR1 and CDR2 sequences are SGHAT and FQNNGV. CDR3 amino acids: CASSLVAGTGSTGYF. The CDR3 nucleotides read TGTGCCAGCAGCTTAGTCGCCGGGACCGGGTCGACAGGGTACTTC. The whole variable domain, remainder taken from reference TRBV11-2 and TRBJ2-7, is EAGVAQSPRYKIIEKRQSVAFWCNPISGHATLYWYQQILGQGPKLLIQFQNNGVVDDSQLPKDRFSAERLKGVDSTLKIQPAKLEDSAVYLCASSLVAGTGSTGYFGPGTRLTVT.

With regard to this clonotype: This may be a read error, as it is one base from a much larger clone. This rearrangement joins TRBV7-9 to TRBJ2-1; D possibly corresponds to TRBD2 (5 bases). CDR1 and CDR2 from the germline V gene are SEHNR and FQNEAQ (reference sequence). This CDR3 comprises 13 residues. CDR3 bases: TGTGCCAGCAGCGCAAGCGGAAACAATGAGGAGTTCTTC. It codes for CASSASGNNEEFF.

This clonotype was counted at least ten times. DNA for the CDR3: TGCAGTGCTAGCGAAGGAGTGGGGCTAGCCCCTTCCGAGCAGTACTTC. Translation: CSASEGVGLAPSEQYF. The chain combines TRBV20-1 with TRBJ2-7; D is possibly TRBD1 or TRBD2 (5 bases each). The CDR3 is made up of 16 amino acids. CDR1 and CDR2 (germline): DFQATT, SNEGSKA (reference sequence). V was cut by 3 bases and J by 6 bases, with 24 bases left in between.

This clonotype has just a few counts. The chain employs TRBV15 and TRBJ2-3; D is possibly TRBD2 (6 bases). V was clipped by 0 bases and J by 0 bases, with 16 bases between them. The CDR3 loop spans 18 amino acids. Germline V gene lookup returns CDR1 LNHNV and CDR2 YYDKDF (reference sequence). The CDR3 loop is CATSRDIYRLVSTDTQYF. CDR3 DNA: TGTGCCACCAGCAGAGATATTTACCGACTAGTAAGCACAGATACGCAGTATTTT.

This clonotype was recorded at least ten times. The V and J genes are TRBV24-1 and TRBJ2-2, with a weak D call TRBD2 (6 bases). The CDR3 totals 17 residues. Germline-derived CDR1 and CDR2 are KGHDR and SFDVKD. V was shortened by 9 bases and J by 0 bases, with 19 bases between the two germline ends. CDR3 sequence reads: CATEQRERRTNTGELFF. In nucleotides, the CDR3 is TGTGCCACCGAGCAACGGGAGCGCCGCACGAACACCGGGGAGCTGTTTTTT.

In its sample, this clonotype was seen many times. The chain carries TRBV2 and TRBJ2-3; weak D call: TRBD1 (6 bases). The CDR3 is 15 amino acids. Between the trimmed V and J ends, which lost 7 bases and 3 bases, there was a span of 17 bases. Germline V gene data show CDR1 as SNHLY and CDR2 as FYNNEI. The CDR3 protein is CASKKGQRQTDTQYF. For the CDR3, the DNA is TGTGCCAGCAAGAAGGGACAAAGACAGACAGATACGCAGTATTTT. Based on the CDR3 plus reference TRBV2 and TRBJ2-3, the full variable domain is EPEVTQTPSHQVTQMGQEVILRCVPISNHLYFYWYRQILGQKVEFLVSFYNNEISEKSEIFDDQFSVERPDGSNFTLKIRSTKLEDSAMYFCASKKGQRQTDTQYFGPGTRLTVL.

V usage is TRBV5-1 and J usage is TRBJ2-3; D remains unclear. This CDR3 comprises 14 residues. Deletions cut 2 bases from V and 2 bases from J, with 9 bases between. CDR1 and CDR2 (germline): SGHRS, YFSETQ. CDR3: CASSLGWYTDTQYF. CDR3 DNA sequence: TGCGCCAGCAGCTTAGGGTGGTACACAGATACGCAGTATTTT. The variable domain in full, with the rest retrieved from reference TRBV5-1 and TRBJ2-3, is KAGVTQTPRYLIKTRGQQVTLSCSPISGHRSVSWYQQTPGQGLQFLFEYFSETQRNKGNFPGRFSGRQFSNSRSEMNVSTLELGDSALYLCASSLGWYTDTQYFGPGTRLTVL.

This chain uses TRBV6-1 with TRBJ2-2; D is ambiguous. The CDR3 totals 14 residues. Deletions cut 4 bases from V and 5 bases from J, with 11 bases between. Germline CDR1 MNHNS, CDR2 SASEGT. The CDR3: CASSAEMETGELFF. As DNA, the CDR3 is TGTGCCAGCAGTGCTGAAATGGAGACCGGGGAGCTGTTTTTT.

This clonotype occurred once. This sequence joins TRBV25-1 and TRBJ1-1; D call uncertain. This CDR3 is 11 amino acids long. Per the germline V gene, CDR1 is MGHDK and CDR2 is SYGVNS. Trimming removed 10 bases from V and 7 bases from J, with 13 bases in between. The CDR3 region has the DNA TGTGCCACCACTAGAAGGGATGAAGCTTTCTTT. This translates into CATTRRDEAFF.